This T cell receptor (beta chain) was captured in a study of regulatory T cells in long-lasting Graves disease. The ends were cut back, 1 base at V and 11 bases at J, with 18 bases in the middle. The CDR3 loop spans 15 amino acids. Combining iRepertoire HTBI primers with Arm-PCR of CDR3 regions, the authors built TCR beta libraries. MiXCR, run by TCRdb on the multiplex PCR reads, gives a single entry per CDR3 protein. The sample yields roughly 500,000 distinct CDR3 sequences, around 12% seen once. Time point indicated: newly diagnosed GD, antithyroid drugs for less than 3 months. The TCR library was prepared using RNA isolated from PBMCs. The data also belong to a second study, concerning T cells in Graves' hyperthyroidism and ophthalmopathy. From that study: The HTBI set primed first-round TCR CDR3 RT-PCR.

The sequence derives from a woman in her thirties with Graves disease. This chain joins TRBV12-3 or TRBV12-4 and TRBJ1-5; D perhaps matches TRBD1 (5 bases). The sample in question was peripheral blood mononuclear cells (PBMCs), obtained at new diagnosis, from a patient treated with antithyroid drugs. The CDR3 sequence is CASSLVPGVPQSQHF. The CDR3 DNA follows: TGTGCCAGCAGTTTAGTCCCGGGGGTTCCGCAGTCCCAGCATTTT.